The subject of this entry is one TCR beta chain. Its specificity is not known. The junction had 7 bases not matched to a gene; V was cut back by 3 bases and J by 8 bases. CDR3 length: 14 amino acids. Germline values: CDR1 SGHNT, CDR2 YYREEE (reference sequence). This record belongs to a study of T cell clones after liver transplantation. Produced via immunoSEQ multiplex PCR; TCRdb's table is partial and in-frame only. Of over 70,000 clones in the sample, 80% were seen once. Overall study results and limits: Graft donor-reactive T cells possibly entered the graft instead of undergoing deletion.

The sample was CD4+ T cells from blood, taken 12 months after liver transplant. The gene calls are TRBV5-4 and TRBJ2-1, with 8 bases lining up with TRBD1. The source is a human patient who received a liver transplant. These T cells may partly come from the graft donor. CDR3: CASSSRTGWDEQFF. CDR3 in DNA: TGTGCCAGCAGCTCACGGACAGGGTGGGATGAGCAGTTCTTC.